This T cell receptor (beta chain) was identified during a study of tumor-infiltrating lymphocytes in localized non-small cell lung cancer. As for the study in general: Several tumor histologies, both smoking statuses, and some post-neoadjuvant chemotherapy samples were included. From each patient, both tumor and uninvolved lung, non-adjacent to tumor, were sampled. Findings of the study overall: Not all patients were TCR sequenced, owing to tissue quantity. T-cell fraction did not differ between immunotypes IM1 and IM2.

The germline V and J ends were trimmed by 2 bases and 5 bases, with 6 bases remaining between them. Germline loops: CDR1 MDHEN, CDR2 SYDVKM. This CDR3 comprises 12 residues. A note on this clone: Antigen unknown.

The data were produced by immunoSEQ multiplex PCR, yet TCRdb's version contains in-frame clones alone and is incomplete. The sample carries under 10,000 clones, about 80% recorded once. The source of this sequence is a human donor with non-small cell lung cancer. The rearrangement joins TRBV28 to TRBJ1-1; the D is unclear. The sequencing sample was made of uninvolved lung tissue not adjacent to the tumor. The CDR3 is CASSLQNTEAFF. DNA for the CDR3: TGTGCCAGCAGTTTACAGAATACTGAAGCTTTCTTT. Supplemented by reference TRBV28 and TRBJ1-1, the full variable domain reads DVKVTQSSRYLVKRTGEKVFLECVQDMDHENMFWYRQDPGLGLRLIYFSYDVKMKEKGDIPEGYSVSREKKERFSLILESASTNQTSMYLCASSLQNTEAFFGQGTRLTVV.